This T cell receptor beta chain was recorded in a study of blood T cell repertoires in COVID-19. Study-level background: The United States, Italy and Spain provided the acute and convalescent COVID-19 samples. Nucleic acid was either cDNA or gDNA, and it came from T cells, B-cell-depleted T cells, or PBMCs.

Original handling: Reference gene primer amplification gave nucleated cell count estimates. Only in-frame clones appear in the TCRdb table, and some are missing; sequencing was by immunoSEQ multiplex PCR. V and J calls and clone size are given by that table; D and trimming were obtained from the DNA. The sample yields 650,000 to 800,000 clones, around 90% seen once. Trimming shortened V by 3 bases and J by 4 bases, and 9 bases separated the two germline ends. Germline CDR1 reads LNHDA; CDR2 reads SQIVND (reference sequence). This CDR3 is 13 amino acids long. Source material: peripheral blood. The origin of this receptor is a woman under 30 with acute or convalescent COVID-19. The chain links TRBV19 to TRBJ1-2, with D possibly being TRBD1 (6 bases). CDR3 sequence (DNA): TGTGCCAGTAGTATTGGACAGAGCTATGGCTACACCTTC. The encoded protein is CASSIGQSYGYTF.